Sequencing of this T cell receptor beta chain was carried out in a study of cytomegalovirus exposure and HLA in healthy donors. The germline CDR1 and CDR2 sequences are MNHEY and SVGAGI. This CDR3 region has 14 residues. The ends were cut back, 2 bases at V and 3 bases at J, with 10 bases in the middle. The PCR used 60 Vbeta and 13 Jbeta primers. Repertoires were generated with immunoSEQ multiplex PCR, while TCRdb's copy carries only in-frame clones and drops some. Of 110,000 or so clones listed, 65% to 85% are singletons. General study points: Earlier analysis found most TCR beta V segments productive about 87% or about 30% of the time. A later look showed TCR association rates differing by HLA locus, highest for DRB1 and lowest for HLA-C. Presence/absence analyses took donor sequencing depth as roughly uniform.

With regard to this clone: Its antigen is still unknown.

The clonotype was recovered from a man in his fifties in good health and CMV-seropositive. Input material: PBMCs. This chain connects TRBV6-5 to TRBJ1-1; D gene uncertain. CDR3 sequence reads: CASSYTGVDTEAFF. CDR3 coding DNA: TGTGCCAGCAGTTACACCGGGGTGGACACTGAAGCTTTCTTT.